Each of the 30 T cell receptor beta chains below was sequenced from the same sample in a study of cytomegalovirus exposure and HLA in healthy donors. The primer mix had 60 Vbeta and 13 Jbeta primers. This table comes from immunoSEQ multiplex PCR, and its TCRdb copy is limited to in-frame clones, with some not included. Of about 190,000 clones listed, approximately 82% are singletons. The sample consisted of PBMCs. These receptors were taken from a woman aged 18 to 35 in good health and CMV-seropositive.

The rearrangement uses TRBV2 and TRBJ1-6, with 8 bases fitting TRBD1. This CDR3 spans 14 amino acids. Germline V gene sequence: CDR1 SNHLY, CDR2 FYNNEI. V dropped 5 bases and J dropped 10; count of bases not matched to a gene: 7. Here the CDR3 reads CASSPDRAVSPLHF. Written as DNA, the CDR3 is TGTGCCAGCAGTCCGGACAGGGCAGTGTCACCCCTCCACTTT.

The gene calls are TRBV5-4 and TRBJ2-5; a possible D gene is TRBD2 (6 bases). CDR1 SGHNT and CDR2 YYREEE come from the germline V gene (reference sequence). This CDR3 region has 14 residues. V was pared by 0 bases and J by 5 bases, with 11 bases between. Written as DNA, the CDR3 is TGTGCCAGCAGCTTGGACGGACGGGAGGAGACCCAGTACTTC. Translating gives CASSLDGREETQYF. Full variable domain (outside the CDR3, taken from reference TRBV5-4 and TRBJ2-5): ETGVTQSPTHLIKTRGQQVTLRCSSQSGHNTVSWYQQALGQGPQFIFQYYREEENGRGNFPPRFSGLQFPNYSSELNVNALELDDSALYLCASSLDGREETQYFGPGTRLLVL.

This chain uses TRBV11-3 with TRBJ2-5, with TRBD1 as a possible D gene (6 bases). From germline, CDR1 is SGHNT and CDR2 YENEEA. Deletions cut 5 bases from V and 2 bases from J, with 9 bases between. The CDR3 is made up of 13 amino acids. CDR3 protein: CASSKTGQETQYF. CDR3 DNA: TGTGCCAGCAGCAAAACAGGGCAAGAGACCCAGTACTTC.

The rearrangement joins TRBV7-2 to TRBJ1-5; D unresolved. The CDR3 sequence is 14 residues long. CDR1 is SGHTA and CDR2 is FQGNSA in the germline V gene. With 5 bases removed from V and 2 bases from J, the gap between germline ends came to 10 bases. The CDR3 DNA is TGTGCCAGCAGCCGCTATCCGGGCAATCAGCCCCAGCATTTT. The encoded protein is CASSRYPGNQPQHF.

This chain uses TRBV5-4 with TRBJ1-1; 8 bases map to TRBD1. The germline V gene encodes CDR1 SGHNT and CDR2 YYREEE (reference sequence). This CDR3 comprises 14 residues. J gave up 0 bases and V 4 bases, and 2 bases lay outside the gene matches. The CDR3 region is CASSTGQVNTEAFF. CDR3 coding DNA: TGTGCCAGCAGCACGGGACAGGTGAACACTGAAGCTTTCTTT.

In this sample, this clone turned up once. The chain uses TRBV28 and TRBJ2-7; TRBD2 agrees at 11 bases. Germline CDR1 is MDHEN and CDR2 is SYDVKM. Trimming took 2 bases from V and 4 from J; bases not matched to a gene: 4. This CDR3 spans 15 amino acids. This CDR3 is CASSLGTSGSYEQYF. The CDR3 nucleotides are TGTGCCAGCAGTTTAGGGACTAGCGGAAGTTACGAGCAGTACTTC.

The chain uses TRBV4-3 and TRBJ2-2; D may be TRBD2 (6 bases). From germline, CDR1 is LGHNA and CDR2 YSLEER. Trimming removed 3 bases from V and 3 bases from J, with 17 bases in between. This CDR3 comprises 17 residues. In DNA form, the CDR3 reads TGCGCCAGCAGCCAGGGACTGGTGGGATCTCACACCGGGGAGCTGTTTTTT. This encodes CASSQGLVGSHTGELFF.

The chain couples TRBV6-1 to TRBJ1-2; D is unresolved. Deletions cut 2 bases from V and 7 bases from J, with 11 bases between. The CDR3 extends over 13 amino acids. Germline CDR1 MNHNS, CDR2 SASEGT. CDR3: CASSEFGLSGYTF. CDR3 nucleotides: TGTGCCAGCAGTGAATTCGGTTTAAGTGGCTACACCTTC.

V gene TRBV27 combines with J gene TRBJ2-7, with D unresolved. Trimming removed 6 bases from V and 1 base from J, with 16 bases in between. This CDR3 has 15 amino acids. The germline CDR1 and CDR2 sequences are MNHEY and SMNVEV (reference sequence). The CDR3 here is CASSPQAPGSYEQYV. CDR3 DNA sequence: TGTGCCAGCAGCCCTCAAGCCCCCGGGTCCTACGAGCAGTACGTC.

This chain uses TRBV7-9 with TRBJ2-3, with 8 bases aligning to TRBD2. There are 15 residues in the CDR3. J was trimmed by 2 bases and V by 3 bases; bases with no gene match: 4. CDR1 is SEHNR and CDR2 is FQNEAQ in the germline V gene (reference sequence). Written as DNA, the CDR3 is TGTGCCAGCAGCTTGGACGGGGGGGACACAGATACGCAGTATTTT. Translated: CASSLDGGDTDTQYF.

This sequence joins TRBV19 and TRBJ1-1, with D perhaps TRBD1 (5 bases). The CDR3 covers 14 residues. The germline V gene has CDR1 LNHDA and CDR2 SQIVND (reference sequence). Trimming removed 7 bases from V and 4 bases from J, with 16 bases in between. CDR3 in DNA: TGTGCCAGTACAGTGGGACTCTCGAGCACTGAAGCTTTCTTT. Its protein product is CASTVGLSSTEAFF.

V usage is TRBV2 and J usage is TRBJ1-5; D may be TRBD1 (6 bases). From germline, CDR1 is SNHLY and CDR2 FYNNEI. The V end lost 1 base, the J end lost 5 bases, and 15 bases lay between the germline ends. The CDR3 contains 16 residues. The CDR3 coding sequence is TGTGCCAGCAGTGAAGGGGGCAGGGGCCGGGATCAGCCCCAGCATTTT. Translation gives CASSEGGRGRDQPQHF.

The CDR3 is CASSQDSGQGFQETQYF. In DNA, the CDR3 is TGCGCCAGCAGCCAAGATAGCGGGCAGGGATTCCAAGAGACCCAGTACTTC. The V gene is TRBV4-3, the J gene TRBJ2-5; 7 bases map to TRBD2. V shed 0 bases, J shed 1 base, and the junction held 8 bases outside the gene matches. CDR1 and CDR2 (germline): LGHNA, YSLEER. This CDR3 has 17 amino acids.

The chain carries TRBV18 and TRBJ2-3; TRBD2 matches at 8 bases. Germline CDR1 KGHSH, CDR2 LQKENI. V was clipped by 4 bases and J by 0 bases; unmatched bases: 3. The CDR3 extends over 15 amino acids. This chain's CDR3 is CASSLTSASTDTQYF. The DNA of the CDR3 is TGTGCCAGCTCACTGACTAGCGCTAGCACAGATACGCAGTATTTT.

The chain links TRBV9 to TRBJ2-5; D ambiguous. The germline V gene has CDR1 SGDLS and CDR2 YYNGEE. Trimming removed 4 bases at V and 2 bases at J, with 9 bases between. CDR3 length: 13 amino acids. CDR3 in DNA: TGTGCCAGCAGCACGGGTCTTCAAGAGACCCAGTACTTC. Protein sequence: CASSTGLQETQYF.

This clone turned up a few times. V gene TRBV19 combines with J gene TRBJ2-5; 8 bases agree with TRBD1. CDR3 length equals 13 residues. V trimming: 4 bases; J trimming: 4 bases; junction bases outside the gene matches: 2. In germline, CDR1 is LNHDA, CDR2 SQIVND (reference sequence). In nucleotides, the CDR3 is TGTGCCAGTAGTAGGGGACAGGTAGAGACCCAGTACTTC. Translation: CASSRGQVETQYF.

The chain is built from TRBV15 and TRBJ1-4, with 12 bases aligning to TRBD1. CDR3 size: 16 residues. J was trimmed by 4 bases and V by 5 bases; bases with no gene match: 5. Germline assignment: CDR1 LNHNV and CDR2 YYDKDF (reference sequence). Here the CDR3 DNA reads TGTGCCACCAGCCGGGACAGGGGGCGGGGTAATGAAAAACTGTTTTTT. Amino acid sequence: CATSRDRGRGNEKLFF.

This clone occurred a few times. The chain is built from TRBV19 and TRBJ1-2, with unresolved D. This CDR3 comprises 15 residues. Trimming removed 3 bases at V and 0 bases at J, with 11 bases between. Germline CDR1 LNHDA, CDR2 SQIVND (reference sequence). The CDR3 coding sequence is TGTGCCAGTAGTATGAGTACCGGGACTAACTATGGCTACACCTTC. Amino acids: CASSMSTGTNYGYTF.

V usage is TRBV5-1 and J usage is TRBJ1-1; TRBD1 agrees at 8 bases. J lost 1 base, V lost 4 bases, and 6 bases had no gene match. Germline V gene sequence: CDR1 SGHRS, CDR2 YFSETQ. The length of the CDR3 is 15 residues. The CDR3 sequence is CASSPGTGKNTEAFF. The CDR3 region has the DNA TGCGCCAGCAGCCCTGGGACAGGAAAGAACACTGAAGCTTTCTTT.

The chain carries TRBV10-1 and TRBJ2-7; 10 bases match TRBD1. CDR1 and CDR2 from the germline V gene are WNHNN and SYGVQD (reference sequence). With V trimmed by 8 bases and J by 12 bases, 13 bases remained unmatched. The CDR3 length is 13 residues. The CDR3 here is CASGGQGGNRLYF. CDR3 DNA: TGCGCCAGCGGTGGACAGGGGGGGAACAGATTGTACTTC.

CDR3 protein: CAWTVSRDYGYTF. The CDR3 bases are TGTGCCTGGACTGTTTCCAGGGACTATGGCTACACCTTC. V is TRBV30 and J is TRBJ1-2, with a tentative D call TRBD1 (5 bases). Germline lookup yields CDR1 GTSNPN and CDR2 SVGIG (reference sequence). Trimming stripped 4 bases from V and 3 bases from J, with 12 bases between. This CDR3 has 13 residues. Filled out from reference TRBV30 and TRBJ1-2, the complete variable domain reads SQTIHQWPATLVQPVGSPLSLECTVEGTSNPNLYWYRQAAGRGLQLLFYSVGIGQISSEVPQNLSASRPQDRQFILSSKKLLLSDSGFYLCAWTVSRDYGYTFGSGTRLTVV.

Comments on this clone: An end of the junction does not agree with germline; a read error may underlie this. The chain uses TRBV6-5 and TRBJ2-6; 9 bases map to TRBD1. Looked up from germline, CDR1 is MNHEY and CDR2 is SVGAGI. The CDR3 runs 15 residues. CDR3 in DNA: TGTGCCAGCAGTAGGGGACAGGGTGGGGCCAACGGCCTGACTTTC. Encoded protein: CASSRGQGGANGLTF.

The V and J genes are TRBV5-4 and TRBJ1-1, with TRBD1 matching 7 bases. The ends lost 5 bases at V and 5 bases at J; junction bases unmatched: 9. CDR3 length: 14 amino acids. From germline, CDR1 is SGHNT and CDR2 YYREEE (reference sequence). CDR3 DNA: TGTGCCAGCAGGGCGACAGGGACGGGGACTGAAGCTTTCTTT. Protein sequence: CASRATGTGTEAFF.

Worth noting for this clone: Germline and junction disagree at one end, which may indicate a read error. The CDR3 DNA reads as TGTTCCAGCAGCGGAAATACGGGACAGGGGGCACCCAGCTCCTACGAGCAGTACTTC. This codes for CSSSGNTGQGAPSSYEQYF. The V and J genes are TRBV7-9 and TRBJ2-7; 12 bases map to TRBD1. Germline V gives CDR1 SEHNR, CDR2 FQNEAQ (reference sequence). There are 19 residues in the CDR3.

The chain uses TRBV5-1 and TRBJ2-1; 11 nucleotides match TRBD2. Trimming removed 7 bases from V and 8 bases from J; junction bases left unmatched: 11. The CDR3 consists of 15 residues. Germline-derived CDR1 and CDR2 are SGHRS and YFSETQ. The CDR3: CASALAGGPGDEQFF. CDR3 nucleotide sequence: TGCGCCAGCGCATTAGCGGGGGGGCCCGGAGATGAGCAGTTCTTC.

The chain employs TRBV4-3 and TRBJ1-2; no reliable D call. Trimming took off 0 bases at V and 4 bases at J, with 9 bases between the two ends. The germline CDR1 and CDR2 sequences are LGHNA and YSLEER. The CDR3 contains 14 residues. CDR3 sequence reads: CASSQDRTGYGYTF. As DNA, the CDR3 is TGCGCCAGCAGCCAAGATCGGACTGGCTATGGCTACACCTTC.

The sample holds a few counts of this clone. This chain connects TRBV27 to TRBJ1-5, with no clear D. V was pared by 3 bases and J by 1 base, with 4 bases between. The V gene's germline CDR1 is MNHEY and CDR2 SMNVEV (reference sequence). The CDR3 spans 13 residues. This CDR3 reads CASSFSSNQPQHF. DNA of the CDR3: TGTGCCAGCAGTTTCTCGAGCAATCAGCCCCAGCATTTT.

In its sample, this clone was seen once. The chain links TRBV6-6 to TRBJ1-2; no reliable D call. This CDR3 has 14 amino acids. Trimming cost V 3 bases and J 3 bases, with 11 bases left between them. Germline loops: CDR1 MNHNY, CDR2 SVGAGI (reference sequence). The CDR3 DNA is TGTGCCAGCAGTTATCTAGGGAGCTACTATGGCTACACCTTC. This encodes CASSYLGSYYGYTF.

This clone was observed once. J is TRBJ1-5 and V is TRBV5-1; no definite D call. Germline-derived CDR1 and CDR2 are SGHRS and YFSETQ. Deletions cut 0 bases from V and 2 bases from J, with 12 bases between. There are 16 residues in the CDR3. CDR3 nucleotides: TGCGCCAGCAGCTTGGATGGCGGCCGGGGCAATCAGCCCCAGCATTTT. It yields the protein CASSLDGGRGNQPQHF.

The V and J genes are TRBV6-1 and TRBJ1-4; D not resolved. Trimming removed 5 bases from V and 3 bases from J, with 10 bases in between. This CDR3 contains 14 residues. CDR1 and CDR2 from the germline V gene are MNHNS and SASEGT. CDR3 in amino acids: CASSYTAANEKLFF. CDR3 DNA sequence: TGTGCCAGCAGTTATACAGCAGCTAATGAAAAACTGTTTTTT.